The 6 T cell receptor beta chains reported below all come from one sample, sequenced in a study of T cell responses to AZD1222 COVID-19 vaccine. The method was immunoSEQ multiplex PCR; TCRdb's version includes in-frame clones alone and lacks a portion of them. The sample holds 130,000 or so clones, roughly 82% seen once. Source: peripheral blood, taken 28 days after the second AZD1222 dose. These receptors all stem from an adult who received the AZD1222 COVID-19 vaccine.

The rearrangement joins TRBV28 to TRBJ1-5; D gene uncertain. Germline lookup yields CDR1 MDHEN and CDR2 SYDVKM. The CDR3 runs 14 residues. The ends were cut back, 2 bases at V and 5 bases at J, with 10 bases in the middle. The CDR3 DNA reads TGTGCCAGCAGTTTAAGTGTGGGATATCAGCCCCAGCATTTT. Its protein product is CASSLSVGYQPQHF.

A few counts support this clone. The chain is built from TRBV5-6 and TRBJ2-7; no clear D gene. The V gene lost 2 bases and the J gene lost 1 base, with 7 bases spanning the gap. CDR1 and CDR2 from the germline V gene are SGHDT and YYEEEE. This CDR3 has 13 residues. CDR3 sequence: CASSFVSSYEQYF. The CDR3 DNA reads TGTGCCAGCAGCTTCGTAAGTTCCTACGAGCAGTACTTC.

The rearrangement uses TRBV11-3 and TRBJ2-1; TRBD2 matches 7 bases. Germline assignment: CDR1 SGHNT and CDR2 YENEEA. This CDR3 contains 16 residues. The V gene end was trimmed by 2 bases and the J gene end by 7 bases; junction bases not matched to a gene: 11. The CDR3 protein is CASSLRDYPPLNEQFF. CDR3 nucleotide sequence: TGTGCCAGCAGCTTACGGGACTACCCTCCCCTGAATGAGCAGTTCTTC.

The V gene is TRBV5-1, the J gene TRBJ1-4, with 7 bases lining up with TRBD1. The germline V gene encodes CDR1 SGHRS and CDR2 YFSETQ. This CDR3 has 14 amino acids. Unmatched junction bases numbered 3, after V lost 4 bases and J lost 3 bases. This CDR3 is CASSRQGANEKLFF. CDR3 nucleotide sequence: TGCGCCAGCAGCCGACAGGGAGCTAATGAAAAACTGTTTTTT.

The rearrangement uses TRBV18 and TRBJ1-3; 9 nucleotides match TRBD1. In germline, CDR1 is KGHSH, CDR2 LQKENI. The CDR3 runs 16 residues. The trim removed 0 bases at V and 0 bases at J, leaving 0 bases unmatched. The CDR3 nucleotides are TGTGCCAGCTCACCACCGGGACAGGGCTCTGGAAACACCATATATTTT. It encodes CASSPPGQGSGNTIYF. Together with reference TRBV18 and TRBJ1-3, the CDR3 gives the full variable domain: NAGVMQNPRHLVRRRGQEARLRCSPMKGHSHVYWYRQLPEEGLKFMVYLQKENIIDESGMPKERFSAEFPKEGPSILRIQQVVRGDSAAYFCASSPPGQGSGNTIYFGEGSWLTVV.

This chain links TRBV6-2 or TRBV6-3 with TRBJ2-7; 9 bases line up with TRBD1. Trimming cost V 6 bases and J 3 bases; bases outside gene matches: 18. The CDR3 contains 18 residues. Per germline, CDR1 MNHEY and CDR2 SVGEGT. CDR3 region: CASRPGAGTGRLVYEQYF. CDR3 DNA sequence: TGTGCCAGCAGACCTGGGGCCGGGACAGGGAGACTTGTCTACGAGCAGTACTTC.